This T cell receptor beta chain was sequenced for a study of blood T cell repertoires in COVID-19. About the research overall: From T cells, B-cell-depleted T cells, or PBMCs came the material, which was cDNA or gDNA.

Authors' processing steps: Nucleated cell counts were estimated from reference gene primer amplification. Method: immunoSEQ multiplex PCR; TCRdb's copy keeps in-frame clones and lacks some. From that table come the V and J calls and clone size; the DNA was used to work out D and trimming. The sample lists some 130,000 clones; approximately 90% were seen once. CDR3 length: 17 residues. Germline loops: CDR1 SGHAT, CDR2 FQNNGV. With V trimmed by 5 bases and J by 2 bases, 12 bases remained unmatched. Sequencing input: peripheral blood. The clonotype originates from a man in his forties or fifties with acute or convalescent COVID-19. V and J are TRBV11-2 and TRBJ2-3, with TRBD2 identical over 8 bases. CDR3 coding DNA: TGTGCCAGCAGCCGAAGGTTTGGTAGCGGGGTCACAGATACGCAGTATTTT. It codes for CASSRRFGSGVTDTQYF.